The T cell receptor beta chain described here comes from a study of siplizumab effects on memory and regulatory T cells. A remark on this clone: Its antigen is unknown.

Study findings and constraints: It seemed that naive T cells were more diverse than memory cells and were major contributors to the alloresponse. Roughly 75-96% of proliferating CD4+ or CD8+ clones lacked a naive or memory phenotype that could be assigned.

TCRdb's copy holds only in-frame clones and misses some; the assay was immunoSEQ multiplex PCR. The table records just over 60,000 clones, 79% of them present only once. The J segment lost 6 bases and the V segment lost 1 base, leaving 9 bases of the junction unmatched. This CDR3 contains 17 residues. CDR1 SEHNR and CDR2 FQNEAQ come from the germline V gene (reference sequence). The sequenced sample consisted of memory CD4+ T cells sorted from blood. V gene TRBV7-9 combines with J gene TRBJ1-6; TRBD1 matches at 7 bases. This receptor was obtained from a human donor in good health. CDR3 amino acids: CASSLGDPGGGNSPLHF. The CDR3 DNA reads TGTGCCAGCAGCTTAGGTGATCCAGGGGGGGGTAATTCACCCCTCCACTTT. Combining the CDR3 with reference TRBV7-9 and TRBJ1-6 gives the whole variable domain DTGVSQNPRHKITKRGQNVTFRCDPISEHNRLYWYRQTLGQGPEFLTYFQNEAQLEKSRLLSDRFSAERPKGSFSTLEIQRTEQGDSAMYLCASSLGDPGGGNSPLHFGNGTRLTVT.